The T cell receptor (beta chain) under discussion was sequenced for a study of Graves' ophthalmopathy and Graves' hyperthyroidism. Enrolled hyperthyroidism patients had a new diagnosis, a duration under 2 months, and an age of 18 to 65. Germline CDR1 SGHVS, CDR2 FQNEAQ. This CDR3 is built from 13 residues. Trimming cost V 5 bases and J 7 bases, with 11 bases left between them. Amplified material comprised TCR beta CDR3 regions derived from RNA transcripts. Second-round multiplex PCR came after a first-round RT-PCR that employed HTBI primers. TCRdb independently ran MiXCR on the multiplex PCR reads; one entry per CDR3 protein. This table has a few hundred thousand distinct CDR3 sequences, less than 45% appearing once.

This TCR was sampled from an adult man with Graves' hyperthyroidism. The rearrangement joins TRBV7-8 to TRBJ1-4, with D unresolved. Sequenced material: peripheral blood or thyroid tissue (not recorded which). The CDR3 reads CASSRSSGEKLFF. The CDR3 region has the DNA TGTGCCAGCAGCCGATCTAGTGGTGAAAAACTGTTTTTT. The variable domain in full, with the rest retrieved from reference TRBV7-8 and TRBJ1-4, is GAGVSQSPRYKVAKRGQDVALRCDPISGHVSLFWYQQALGQGPEFLTYFQNEAQLDKSGLPSDRFFAERPEGSVSTLKIQRTQQEDSAVYLCASSRSSGEKLFFGSGTQLSVL.